The T cell receptor (beta chain) described here comes from a study of early T cells in non-severe SARS-CoV-2 infection. Turning to the study itself: Sequencing of unsorted whole blood was done on bulk RNA, leaving chains unpaired.

Individually, cDNA molecules had unique molecular identifiers attached to them. TCRdb reanalysed the 5' RACE reads using MiXCR and keeps one entry per CDR3 protein. The sample lists 35,000 to 55,000 distinct CDR3 sequences, 11% occurring once. The V gene lost 7 bases and the J gene lost 5 bases, with 14 bases spanning the gap. The germline CDR1 and CDR2 sequences are WSHSY and SAAADI. The CDR3 contains 13 residues. For this clonotype: As yet, its antigen is unknown.

Findings and caveats of the study: Anti-spike CD8 responses were favored by VDJdb matching, which missed private and CD4 specificities.

The chain combines TRBV10-2 with TRBJ2-5; a weak D match, TRBD2 (6 bases). The specimen was whole blood. The clonotype was recovered from an adult who was a healthcare worker with PCR-confirmed SARS-CoV-2 infection or an uninfected control (not recorded which). The CDR3 sequence is CASTQGGDETQYF. In nucleotides, the CDR3 is TGCGCCAGCACGCAGGGAGGAGATGAGACCCAGTACTTC.